This T cell receptor (beta chain) stems from a study of blood T cell repertoires in COVID-19. Across the study: Sites in the United States, Italy and Spain provided acute and convalescent COVID-19 samples. PBMCs, B-cell-depleted T cells, or T cells were the source of the cDNA or gDNA that made up the material.

V shed 1 base and J shed 5 bases, with 11 bases lying between them. CDR1 is MNHEY, CDR2 SMNVEV, per germline (reference sequence). CDR3 length equals 15 residues. As processed by the authors: Amplification from reference gene primers served as the basis for estimated nucleated cell counts. Sequencing was performed with immunoSEQ multiplex PCR; in TCRdb, only in-frame clones are kept and a portion is missing. Clone size and V and J calls were adopted from that table, with D and trimming inferred from the DNA. The sample carries more than 65,000 clones, roughly three quarters recorded once. The origin of this receptor is a man between 60 and 75 years old with acute or convalescent COVID-19. J is TRBJ2-2 and V is TRBV27, with a weak D call TRBD2 (6 bases). Material: peripheral blood. The CDR3 protein is CASSLLGGRTGELFF. CDR3 nucleotide sequence: TGTGCCAGCAGTTTATTGGGAGGAAGGACCGGGGAGCTGTTTTTT.